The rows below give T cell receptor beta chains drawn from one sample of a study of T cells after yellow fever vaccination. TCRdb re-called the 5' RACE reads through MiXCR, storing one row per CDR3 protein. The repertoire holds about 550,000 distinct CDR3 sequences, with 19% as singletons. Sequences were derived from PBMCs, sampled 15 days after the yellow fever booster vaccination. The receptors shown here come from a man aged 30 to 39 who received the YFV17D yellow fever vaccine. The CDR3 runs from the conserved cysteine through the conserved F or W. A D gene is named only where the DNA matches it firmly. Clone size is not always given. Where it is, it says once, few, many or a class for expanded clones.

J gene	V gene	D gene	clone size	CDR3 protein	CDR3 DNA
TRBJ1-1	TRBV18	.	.	CASSPGSATEAFF	TGTGCCAGCTCACCCGGTTCGGCCACTGAAGCTTTCTTT
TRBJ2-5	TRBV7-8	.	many	CASSLWAGQETQYF	TGTGCCAGCAGCTTATGGGCGGGACAAGAGACCCAGTACTTC
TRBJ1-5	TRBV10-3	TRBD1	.	CATEPDRGKQPQHF	TGTGCCACCGAACCGGACAGGGGAAAACAGCCCCAGCATTTT
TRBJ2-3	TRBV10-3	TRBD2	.	CAISGLAGNTDTQYF	TGTGCCATATCGGGACTAGCGGGCAACACAGATACGCAGTATTTT
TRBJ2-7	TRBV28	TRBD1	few	CASSLPTGYEQYF	TGTGCCAGCAGTTTACCGACAGGGTACGAGCAGTACTTC
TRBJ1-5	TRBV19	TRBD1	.	CASKGANNQPQHF	TGTGCCAGTAAGGGGGCCAACAATCAGCCCCAGCATTTT
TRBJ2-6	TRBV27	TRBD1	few	CASSINRGAANVLTF	TGTGCCAGCAGTATTAACAGGGGGGCTGCCAACGTCCTGACTTTC
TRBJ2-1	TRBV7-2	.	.	CASSLGPSSQFF	TGTGCCAGCAGCTTAGGACCTAGTTCACAATTCTTC
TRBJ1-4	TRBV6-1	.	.	CASSRDRGTDEKLFF	TGTGCCAGCAGCCGGGACCGAGGAACAGATGAAAAACTGTTTTTT
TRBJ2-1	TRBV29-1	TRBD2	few	CSASTSGRSYNEQFF	TGCAGCGCCTCTACAAGCGGGAGGTCCTACAATGAGCAGTTCTTC
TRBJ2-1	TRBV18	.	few	CATRQSSSYNEQFF	TGTGCCACCAGACAGTCGAGCTCCTACAATGAGCAGTTCTTC
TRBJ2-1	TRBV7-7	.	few	CASSLDLAIPYNEQFF	TGTGCTAGCAGCTTAGATCTAGCGATCCCCTACAATGAGCAGTTCTTC
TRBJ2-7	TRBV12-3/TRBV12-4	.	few	CASGIAYEQYF	TGTGCCAGCGGGATAGCCTACGAGCAGTACTTC
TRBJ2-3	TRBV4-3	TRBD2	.	CASSQEGTSGITDTQYF	TGCGCCAGCAGCCAAGAAGGGACTAGCGGGATAACAGATACGCAGTATTTT
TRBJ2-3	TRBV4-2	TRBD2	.	CASSPVRGGAGTDTQYF	TGTGCCAGCAGCCCCGTCCGGGGGGGCGCTGGCACAGATACGCAGTATTTT
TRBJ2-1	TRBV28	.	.	CASSWEWYNEQFF	TGTGCCAGCAGTTGGGAGTGGTACAATGAGCAGTTCTTC
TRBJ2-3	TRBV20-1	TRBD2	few	CSALPLAGAGTDTQYF	TGCAGTGCCCTGCCCTTAGCGGGAGCCGGTACAGATACGCAGTATTTT
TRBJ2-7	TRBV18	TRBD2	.	CASSPSSGRTAEQYF	TGTGCCAGCTCACCATCTAGCGGGAGGACGGCCGAGCAGTACTTC
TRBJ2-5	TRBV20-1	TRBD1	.	CSATPSGGGETQYF	TGCAGTGCGACCCCCTCAGGGGGTGGGGAGACCCAGTACTTC
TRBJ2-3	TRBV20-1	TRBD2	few	CSARSGTSGRAQDTQYF	TGCAGTGCTAGGTCCGGGACTAGCGGGAGGGCCCAAGATACGCAGTATTTT
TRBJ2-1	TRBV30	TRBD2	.	CAWSRLAGERNEQFF	TGTGCCTGGAGTAGACTAGCGGGAGAACGTAATGAGCAGTTCTTC
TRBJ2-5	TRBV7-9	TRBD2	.	CASSARRGAQETQYF	TGTGCCAGCAGCGCGCGGCGGGGGGCCCAAGAGACCCAGTACTTC